This entry is about one T cell receptor beta chain. Its antigen is not identified. UMI-labeled TRB cDNA libraries were prepared by 5' RACE. From its re-call of the 5' RACE reads, TCRdb lists each CDR3 protein once, without DNA. The data include some 60,000 distinct CDR3 sequences; the top ten clones carry 0.5% to 0.55%. This entry is derived from a study of CXCR3-negative and CXCR3-positive naive CD8 T cells. Study results and limitations: For naive cells, CXCR3-negative and CXCR3-positive subsets had similar TRBV-TRBJ usage; for memory cells, usage differed. Naive cells with CXCR3 showed TRB CDR3s that were more hydrophobic than those in CXCR3-negative naive cells.

Subsets of CD8+ T cells were each sorted in triplicate at a few hundred thousand cells apiece. Naivety in CD8+ T cells corresponded to a CD45RO-CCR7+CD27+CD95- phenotype. The CDR3 is 12 residues long. In germline, CDR1 is LNHNV, CDR2 YYDKDF (reference sequence). The rearrangement links TRBV15 to TRBJ2-1; TCRdb indicates TRBD1, and absent DNA this call remains unverified. Sequencing was done on a sample of naive CXCR3+ CD8+ T cells from blood. Subset in this sample: CD45RO-CCR7+CD27+CD95- naive CD8+ T cells expressing CXCR3 (TNR3+). The clonotype comes from a human donor in good health. Some clones in this sample may be carry-over from other donors' samples. The CDR3 reads CATSTSGTEQFF.